The text below deals with one TCR beta chain. What it binds is not known. This sample was taken from a study of T cell responses to AZD1222 COVID-19 vaccine. Background on the study: Pooled samples include second doses given at about 4 or 12 weeks. The study's findings and limits: White British people made up most donors, females outnumbered males, and clonal diversity was possibly underestimated. Without day 14 samples, only post-peak T cell repertoires were studied. Spike-specific TCR repertoires showed rising breadth and depth after two AZD1222 doses.

V lost 2 bases and J lost 1; bases outside the gene matches: 3. The CDR3 is 15 residues long. The germline gives CDR1 LNHDA, CDR2 SQIVND (reference sequence). TCRdb's copy holds only in-frame clones and misses some; the assay was immunoSEQ multiplex PCR. The table has 120,000 to 150,000 clones, nearly 90% seen once. The clonotype was recovered from an adult in good health. The chain has TRBV19 and TRBJ1-1; 8 nucleotides match TRBD1. The source was peripheral blood, collected on day 0 of AZD1222 vaccination. The CDR3 DNA is TGTGCCAGTAGTATATACGGACAGGGGAACACTGAAGCTTTCTTT. Its protein is CASSIYGQGNTEAFF. Complete variable domain (other parts from reference TRBV19 and TRBJ1-1): DGGITQSPKYLFRKEGQNVTLSCEQNLNHDAMYWYRQDPGQGLRLIYYSQIVNDFQKGDIAEGYSVSREKKESFPLTVTSAQKNPTAFYLCASSIYGQGNTEAFFGQGTRLTVV.